A selection of T cell receptor beta chains follows, all from one sample in a study of shared clonotypes between healthy human individuals. Method: immunoSEQ multiplex PCR; TCRdb's copy keeps in-frame clones and lacks some. Of some 530,000 clones listed, 78% are singletons. Sequenced: PBMCs. Receptors originate from a woman in her thirties or forties in good health. Some clones in this sample may be carry-over from other donors' samples. The CDR3 runs from the conserved cysteine through the conserved F or W. D genes are given only for firm matches. Size values are once, few and many counts, or a class for expanded clones, and some rows have none.

v_call: TRBV28
d_call: TRBD1
j_call: TRBJ1-2
clone_size: .
cdr3_aa: CASSLMGTGGSYTF
cdr3_nt: TGTGCCAGCAGTTTAATGGGGACAGGGGGCTCCTACACCTTC

v_call: TRBV28
d_call: .
j_call: TRBJ1-4
clone_size: .
cdr3_aa: CASSLVALNEKLFF
cdr3_nt: TGTGCCAGCAGTTTAGTTGCCCTTAATGAAAAACTGTTTTTT

v_call: TRBV28
d_call: .
j_call: TRBJ1-5
clone_size: once
cdr3_aa: CASLTGDQPQHF
cdr3_nt: TGTGCCAGCTTGACAGGAGATCAGCCCCAGCATTTT

v_call: TRBV19
d_call: .
j_call: TRBJ1-2
clone_size: .
cdr3_aa: CASIKQGLNYGYTF
cdr3_nt: TGTGCCAGTATAAAGCAGGGGTTGAACTATGGCTACACCTTC

v_call: TRBV19
d_call: .
j_call: TRBJ2-5
clone_size: .
cdr3_aa: CASSIGGLQETQYF
cdr3_nt: TGTGCCAGTAGTATAGGGGGACTGCAAGAGACCCAGTACTTC

v_call: TRBV7-2
d_call: TRBD1
j_call: TRBJ2-7
clone_size: .
cdr3_aa: CASSSRLGGASYEQYF
cdr3_nt: TGTGCCAGCAGCTCGCGGTTAGGGGGCGCCTCCTACGAGCAGTACTTC

v_call: TRBV7-9
d_call: TRBD1
j_call: TRBJ1-4
clone_size: .
cdr3_aa: CASSLEGAANEKLFF
cdr3_nt: TGTGCCAGCAGCTTAGAGGGGGCGGCTAATGAAAAACTGTTTTTT

v_call: TRBV7-3
d_call: .
j_call: TRBJ2-2
clone_size: .
cdr3_aa: CASSLMGGSNTGELFF
cdr3_nt: TGTGCCAGCAGCTTAATGGGCGGGTCGAACACCGGGGAGCTGTTTTTT

v_call: TRBV28
d_call: .
j_call: TRBJ2-7
clone_size: .
cdr3_aa: CASSFGGVRGEQYF
cdr3_nt: TGTGCCAGCAGTTTTGGAGGGGTTAGGGGCGAGCAGTACTTC

v_call: TRBV2
d_call: .
j_call: TRBJ2-3
clone_size: .
cdr3_aa: CASRSLPDTQYF
cdr3_nt: TGTGCCAGCCGCTCTCTCCCAGATACGCAGTATTTT

v_call: TRBV10-3
d_call: .
j_call: TRBJ2-2
clone_size: .
cdr3_aa: CAISGRDTMNTGELFF
cdr3_nt: TGTGCCATCAGTGGCCGGGACACGATGAACACCGGGGAGCTGTTTTTT

v_call: TRBV11-2
d_call: .
j_call: TRBJ2-2
clone_size: .
cdr3_aa: CASSFLYNTGELFF
cdr3_nt: TGTGCCAGCAGCTTCCTTTACAACACCGGGGAGCTGTTTTTT

v_call: TRBV19
d_call: .
j_call: TRBJ1-1
clone_size: .
cdr3_aa: CASSIVWQENTEAFF
cdr3_nt: TGTGCCAGTAGTATAGTGTGGCAGGAGAACACTGAAGCTTTCTTT

v_call: TRBV28
d_call: TRBD1
j_call: TRBJ1-2
clone_size: .
cdr3_aa: CASRPTGGNYGYTF
cdr3_nt: TGTGCCAGCAGACCGACAGGGGGGAACTATGGCTACACCTTC

v_call: TRBV7-3
d_call: TRBD1
j_call: TRBJ1-1
clone_size: .
cdr3_aa: CASSRQGFGTEAFF
cdr3_nt: TGTGCCAGCAGCAGACAGGGTTTCGGCACTGAAGCTTTCTTT

v_call: TRBV25-1
d_call: .
j_call: TRBJ2-7
clone_size: .
cdr3_aa: CASIERWGDEQYF
cdr3_nt: TGTGCCAGCATCGAACGCTGGGGCGACGAGCAGTACTTC

v_call: TRBV6-5
d_call: .
j_call: TRBJ2-5
clone_size: many
cdr3_aa: CASSSPDSTQYF
cdr3_nt: TGTGCCAGCAGTTCCCCGGACTCGACCCAGTACTTC

v_call: TRBV19
d_call: .
j_call: TRBJ2-1
clone_size: .
cdr3_aa: CASSASGRKTYNEQFF
cdr3_nt: TGTGCCAGTAGTGCGTCGGGACGAAAAACTTACAATGAGCAGTTCTTC

v_call: TRBV28
d_call: .
j_call: TRBJ1-2
clone_size: .
cdr3_aa: CASRAKTGPKNYGYTF
cdr3_nt: TGTGCCAGCAGGGCCAAAACCGGACCGAAGAACTATGGCTACACCTTC

v_call: TRBV7-2
d_call: TRBD1
j_call: TRBJ2-1
clone_size: many
cdr3_aa: CASSLGTGSYNEQFF
cdr3_nt: TGTGCCAGCAGTTTAGGGACAGGGTCGTACAATGAGCAGTTCTTC

v_call: TRBV4-1
d_call: .
j_call: TRBJ1-2
clone_size: .
cdr3_aa: CASSRGDFNYGYTF
cdr3_nt: TGCGCCAGCAGCCGCGGAGACTTTAACTATGGCTACACCTTC

v_call: TRBV10-1
d_call: .
j_call: TRBJ2-1
clone_size: .
cdr3_aa: CASSEDHYNEQFF
cdr3_nt: TGCGCCAGCAGTGAGGACCATTACAATGAGCAGTTCTTC

v_call: TRBV9
d_call: TRBD2
j_call: TRBJ2-2
clone_size: few
cdr3_aa: CASSVTSGNTGELFF
cdr3_nt: TGTGCCAGCAGCGTGACTAGCGGTAACACCGGGGAGCTGTTTTTT

v_call: TRBV7-9
d_call: .
j_call: TRBJ2-7
clone_size: .
cdr3_aa: CASSPRGGSNYEQYF
cdr3_nt: TGTGCCAGCAGCCCCAGGGGAGGGTCGAACTACGAGCAGTACTTC

v_call: TRBV5-1
d_call: .
j_call: TRBJ2-3
clone_size: .
cdr3_aa: CASSFTRDGTQYF
cdr3_nt: TGCGCCAGCAGCTTCACCCGGGACGGGACGCAGTATTTT

v_call: TRBV11-2
d_call: .
j_call: TRBJ1-6
clone_size: .
cdr3_aa: CASSLEPGYNSPLHF
cdr3_nt: TGTGCCAGCAGCTTAGAGCCAGGTTATAATTCACCCCTCCACTTT

v_call: TRBV11-2
d_call: TRBD2
j_call: TRBJ2-3
clone_size: .
cdr3_aa: CASSPRLAGLVDTQYF
cdr3_nt: TGTGCCAGCAGCCCGAGACTAGCGGGATTGGTAGATACGCAGTATTTT

v_call: TRBV4-1
d_call: .
j_call: TRBJ2-5
clone_size: .
cdr3_aa: CASSQEGALLETQYF
cdr3_nt: TGCGCCAGCAGCCAGGAAGGGGCGCTCTTAGAGACCCAGTACTTC

v_call: TRBV23-1
d_call: TRBD1
j_call: TRBJ2-5
clone_size: .
cdr3_aa: CASSQRTGEGETQYF
cdr3_nt: TGCGCCAGCAGTCAACGGACAGGGGAGGGAGAGACCCAGTACTTC

v_call: TRBV7-2
d_call: .
j_call: TRBJ1-1
clone_size: .
cdr3_aa: CASRRPTKNTEAFF
cdr3_nt: TGTGCCAGCAGGAGACCGACGAAGAACACTGAAGCTTTCTTT

v_call: TRBV14
d_call: .
j_call: TRBJ2-1
clone_size: many
cdr3_aa: CASSQEVWYNEQFF
cdr3_nt: TGTGCCAGCAGCCAAGAGGTTTGGTACAATGAGCAGTTCTTC

v_call: TRBV30
d_call: TRBD1
j_call: TRBJ2-3
clone_size: .
cdr3_aa: CAFGTVSSTDTQYF
cdr3_nt: TGTGCCTTCGGGACAGTAAGTTCGACAGATACGCAGTATTTT

v_call: TRBV5-6
d_call: TRBD1
j_call: TRBJ1-1
clone_size: .
cdr3_aa: CASSPHRGQNTEAFF
cdr3_nt: TGTGCCAGCAGCCCCCACAGGGGGCAAAACACTGAAGCTTTCTTT

v_call: TRBV11-3
d_call: .
j_call: TRBJ2-5
clone_size: once
cdr3_aa: CASSLARGQTQYF
cdr3_nt: TGTGCCAGCAGCTTAGCGAGGGGTCAGACCCAGTACTTC

v_call: TRBV2
d_call: TRBD2
j_call: TRBJ2-7
clone_size: .
cdr3_aa: CASSAWLAGVGEQYF
cdr3_nt: TGTGCCAGCAGTGCTTGGCTAGCGGGAGTCGGTGAGCAGTACTTC

v_call: TRBV6-1
d_call: .
j_call: TRBJ2-5
clone_size: once
cdr3_aa: CASSSVFQETQYF
cdr3_nt: TGTGCCAGCTCTAGCGTTTTCCAAGAGACCCAGTACTTC

v_call: TRBV5-1
d_call: .
j_call: TRBJ2-3
clone_size: .
cdr3_aa: CASNLGTASSTDTQYF
cdr3_nt: TGCGCCAGCAACTTAGGAACAGCCTCTAGCACAGATACGCAGTATTTT

v_call: TRBV9
d_call: TRBD2
j_call: TRBJ2-3
clone_size: .
cdr3_aa: CASSDSPSGRSDTQYF
cdr3_nt: TGTGCCAGCAGCGATAGCCCTAGCGGGAGATCAGATACGCAGTATTTT

v_call: TRBV19
d_call: .
j_call: TRBJ1-1
clone_size: .
cdr3_aa: CASRYPGVTEAFF
cdr3_nt: TGTGCCAGTAGATATCCGGGGGTCACTGAAGCTTTCTTT

v_call: TRBV5-4
d_call: TRBD1
j_call: TRBJ2-1
clone_size: .
cdr3_aa: CASSPRTGWGQFF
cdr3_nt: TGTGCCAGCAGCCCACGGACAGGGTGGGGGCAGTTCTTC

v_call: TRBV19
d_call: TRBD1
j_call: TRBJ2-5
clone_size: .
cdr3_aa: CASSRQGTQETQYF
cdr3_nt: TGTGCCAGTAGTCGACAGGGGACACAAGAGACCCAGTACTTC

v_call: TRBV28
d_call: TRBD1
j_call: TRBJ2-7
clone_size: .
cdr3_aa: CASRQQGAHEQYF
cdr3_nt: TGTGCCAGCAGACAACAGGGGGCCCACGAGCAGTACTTC